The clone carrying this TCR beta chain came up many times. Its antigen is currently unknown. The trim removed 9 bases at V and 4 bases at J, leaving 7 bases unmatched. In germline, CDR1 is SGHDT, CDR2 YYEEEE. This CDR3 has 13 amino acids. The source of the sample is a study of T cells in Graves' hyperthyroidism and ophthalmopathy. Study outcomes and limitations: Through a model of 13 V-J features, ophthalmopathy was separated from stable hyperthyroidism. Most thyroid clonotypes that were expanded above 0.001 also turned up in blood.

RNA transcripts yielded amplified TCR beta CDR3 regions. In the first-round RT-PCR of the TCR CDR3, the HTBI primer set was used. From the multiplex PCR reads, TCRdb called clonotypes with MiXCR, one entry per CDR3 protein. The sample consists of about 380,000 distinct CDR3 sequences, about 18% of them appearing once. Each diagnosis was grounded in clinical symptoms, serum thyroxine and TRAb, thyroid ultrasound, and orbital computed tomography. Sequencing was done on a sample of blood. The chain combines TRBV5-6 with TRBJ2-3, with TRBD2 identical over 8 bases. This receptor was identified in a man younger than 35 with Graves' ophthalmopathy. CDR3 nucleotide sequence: TGTGCCACCCGCCGGGGGGGGTCAGATACGCAGTATTTT. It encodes CATRRGGSDTQYF.